This TCR beta chain originates from a study of graft-versus-host responses after intestinal transplantation. Across the whole study: Tacrolimus and steroids were given for two to three years to all recipients after anti-thymocyte globulin induction.

Comment on this clone: The antigen remains undetermined.

The study, taken as a whole, reports: Individuals who had graft-donor T cell macrochimerism had allografts that showed high graft-versus-host to host-versus-graft clonal ratios.

TCRdb keeps only in-frame clones here, not all; method: immunoSEQ multiplex PCR. The sample carries 50,000 to 55,000 clones, roughly 90% recorded once. Material: unstimulated CD4+ T cells sorted from spleen or lymph node cells, obtained before transplant. The sequence derives from a human donor who was the organ donor for an intestinal transplant.

CDR3 nucleotide sequence: TGTGCCAGCAGCTTAAGGGGAAACCTGGGAGGCTACACCTTC. Its protein is CASSLRGNLGGYTF. This sequence joins TRBV7-2 and TRBJ1-2; D is perhaps TRBD1 (5 bases). CDR1 is SGHTA and CDR2 is FQGNSA in the germline V gene. V gave up 2 bases and J gave up 8 bases, with 15 bases separating them. This CDR3 comprises 14 residues.